This T cell receptor beta chain was obtained from a study of PD-1 blockade in mismatch repair-deficient tumors. As for the study in general: Patients had approximately 13 mismatch repair-deficient cancer types and were previously treated and progressing. General study findings and limits: Tumor-resident clones, often absent from pretreatment blood, expanded after pembrolizumab and then contracted.

There are 16 residues in the CDR3. Looked up from germline, CDR1 is MDHEN and CDR2 is SYDVKM. Unmatched junction bases numbered 8, after V lost 4 bases and J lost 4 bases. Assay: immunoSEQ multiplex PCR; the TCRdb copy retains only in-frame clones and omits some. Among just under 65,000 clones, about 91% were seen once, and the ten largest hold around 14%. As for this clone: The antigen is unknown.

Three pembrolizumab responders had their TCRs sequenced. The chain is built from TRBV28 and TRBJ2-3; 10 bases map to TRBD2. The specimen was peripheral blood, collected 52 weeks after starting pembrolizumab. This receptor was identified in an adult with mismatch repair-deficient cancer. The CDR3 sequence is CASSSQREGLSDTQYF. The DNA of the CDR3 is TGTGCCAGCAGTTCTCAGCGGGAGGGCCTTTCAGATACGCAGTATTTT.